A single sample is the source of the 4 T cell receptor beta chains below, sequenced in a study of blood T cell repertoires in COVID-19. This table comes from immunoSEQ multiplex PCR, and its TCRdb copy is limited to in-frame clones, with some not included. Found here are approximately 210,000 clones, about four fifths of them singletons; the top ten hold about an eighth. What was sequenced was PBMCs or T cells enriched from blood (not recorded which). All receptors derive from a man aged 40-49 years who had recovered from COVID-19.

This clone has just one count. This chain connects TRBV7-9 to TRBJ2-7; possible D gene TRBD2, 6 bases. The CDR3 runs 14 residues. Trimming cost V 6 bases and J 5 bases, with 17 bases left between them. In germline, CDR1 is SEHNR, CDR2 FQNEAQ (reference sequence). The CDR3 DNA reads as TGTGCCAGCAGACCCGGAGGAGGGGCTCACGAGCAGTACTTC. This sequence encodes CASRPGGGAHEQYF.

The rearrangement joins TRBV2 to TRBJ1-3, with TRBD1 matching over 8 bases. V lost 1 base and J lost 7; bases outside the gene matches: 6. This CDR3 has 15 residues. CDR1 and CDR2 from the germline V gene are SNHLY and FYNNEI. CDR3 protein: CASSEVRTGSNTIYF. CDR3 nucleotides: TGTGCCAGCAGTGAAGTGCGGACAGGGTCGAACACCATATATTTT. Based on the CDR3 plus reference TRBV2 and TRBJ1-3, the full variable domain is EPEVTQTPSHQVTQMGQEVILRCVPISNHLYFYWYRQILGQKVEFLVSFYNNEISEKSEIFDDQFSVERPDGSNFTLKIRSTKLEDSAMYFCASSEVRTGSNTIYFGEGSWLTVV.

This clone showed up just once. This chain links TRBV5-6 with TRBJ1-1; 7 bases match TRBD1. CDR1 SGHDT and CDR2 YYEEEE come from the germline V gene. The CDR3 is made up of 17 amino acids. Losses at the gene ends were 4 bases for V and 0 bases for J; bases not matched to a gene: 12. CDR3 bases: TGTGCCAGCAGCACAACTGTGAAACAGGGGATGAACACTGAAGCTTTCTTT. It encodes CASSTTVKQGMNTEAFF.

V gene TRBV11-2 combines with J gene TRBJ1-2, with D possibly matching TRBD1 (5 bases). The ends were cut back, 1 base at V and 8 bases at J, with 8 bases in the middle. Germline loops: CDR1 SGHAT, CDR2 FQNNGV. The CDR3 has 12 residues. CDR3 coding DNA: TGTGCCAGCAGCTTAGGGCAGGGAGGCTACACCTTC. Protein sequence: CASSLGQGGYTF.